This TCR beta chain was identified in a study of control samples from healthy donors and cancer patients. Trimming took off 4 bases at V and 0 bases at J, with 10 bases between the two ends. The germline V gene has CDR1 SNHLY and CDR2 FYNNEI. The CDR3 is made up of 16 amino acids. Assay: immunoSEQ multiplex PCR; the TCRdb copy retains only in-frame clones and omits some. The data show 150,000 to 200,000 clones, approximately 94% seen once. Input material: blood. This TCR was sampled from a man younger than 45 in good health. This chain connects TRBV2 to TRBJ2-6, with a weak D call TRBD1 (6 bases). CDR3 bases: TGTGCCAGCAGTGGACAGGTCCTCTCTGGGGCCAACGTCCTGACTTTC. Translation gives CASSGQVLSGANVLTF.